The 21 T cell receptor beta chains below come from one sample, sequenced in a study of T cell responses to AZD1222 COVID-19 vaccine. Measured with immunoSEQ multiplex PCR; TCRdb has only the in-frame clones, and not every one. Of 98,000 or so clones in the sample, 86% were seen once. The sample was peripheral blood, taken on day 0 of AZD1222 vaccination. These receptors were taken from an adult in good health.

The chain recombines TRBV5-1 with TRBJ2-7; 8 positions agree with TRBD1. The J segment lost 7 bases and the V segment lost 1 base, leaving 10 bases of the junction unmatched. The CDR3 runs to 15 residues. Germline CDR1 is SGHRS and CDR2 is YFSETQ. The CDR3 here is CASSLQGQGLGEQYF. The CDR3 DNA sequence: TGCGCCAGCAGCTTGCAAGGACAGGGTCTGGGGGAGCAGTACTTC.

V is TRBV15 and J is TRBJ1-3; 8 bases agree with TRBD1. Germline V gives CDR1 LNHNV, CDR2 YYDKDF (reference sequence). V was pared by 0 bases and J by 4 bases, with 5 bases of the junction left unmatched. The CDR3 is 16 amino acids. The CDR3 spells CATSRDQGTGGNTIYF. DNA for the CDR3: TGTGCCACCAGCAGAGATCAGGGGACAGGCGGAAACACCATATATTTT.

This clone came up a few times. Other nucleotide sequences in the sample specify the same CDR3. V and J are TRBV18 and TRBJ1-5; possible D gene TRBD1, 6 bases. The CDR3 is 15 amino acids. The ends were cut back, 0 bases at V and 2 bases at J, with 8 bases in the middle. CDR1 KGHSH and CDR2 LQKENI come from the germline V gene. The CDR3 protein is CASSPPSGGNQPQHF. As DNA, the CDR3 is TGTGCCAGCTCACCACCCTCAGGGGGCAATCAGCCCCAGCATTTT.

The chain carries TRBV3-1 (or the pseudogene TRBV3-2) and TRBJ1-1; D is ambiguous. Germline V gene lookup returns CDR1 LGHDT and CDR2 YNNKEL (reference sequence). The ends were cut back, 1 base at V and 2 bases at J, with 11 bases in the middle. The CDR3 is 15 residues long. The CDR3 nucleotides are TGTGCCAGCAGCCAAGGGCAGGTGCTAAACACTGAAGCTTTCTTT. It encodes CASSQGQVLNTEAFF.

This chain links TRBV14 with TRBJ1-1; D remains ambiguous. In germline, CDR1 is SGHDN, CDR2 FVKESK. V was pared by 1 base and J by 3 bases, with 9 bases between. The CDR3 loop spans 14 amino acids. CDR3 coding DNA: TGTGCCAGCAGCCAAGCGGCAAGTTACACTGAAGCTTTCTTT. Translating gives CASSQAASYTEAFF.

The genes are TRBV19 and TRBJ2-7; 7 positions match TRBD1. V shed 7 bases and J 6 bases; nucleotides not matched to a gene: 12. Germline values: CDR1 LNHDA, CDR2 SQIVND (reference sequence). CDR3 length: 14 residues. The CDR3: CASTPGTEPTEQYF. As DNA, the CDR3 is TGTGCCAGTACCCCTGGGACAGAACCCACCGAGCAGTACTTC.

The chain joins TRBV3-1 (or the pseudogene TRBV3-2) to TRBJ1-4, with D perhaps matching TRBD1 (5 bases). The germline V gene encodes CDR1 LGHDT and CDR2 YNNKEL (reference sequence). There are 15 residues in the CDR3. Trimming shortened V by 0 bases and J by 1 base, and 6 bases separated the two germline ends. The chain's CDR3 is CASSQEGLTNEKLFF. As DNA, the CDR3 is TGTGCCAGCAGCCAAGAGGGGCTAACTAATGAAAAACTGTTTTTT.

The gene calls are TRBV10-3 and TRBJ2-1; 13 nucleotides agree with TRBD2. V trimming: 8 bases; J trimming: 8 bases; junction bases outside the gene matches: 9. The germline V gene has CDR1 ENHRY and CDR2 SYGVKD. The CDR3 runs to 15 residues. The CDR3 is CAIQLAGGPLYEQFF. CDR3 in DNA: TGTGCCATCCAACTAGCGGGGGGGCCCCTCTATGAGCAGTTCTTC.

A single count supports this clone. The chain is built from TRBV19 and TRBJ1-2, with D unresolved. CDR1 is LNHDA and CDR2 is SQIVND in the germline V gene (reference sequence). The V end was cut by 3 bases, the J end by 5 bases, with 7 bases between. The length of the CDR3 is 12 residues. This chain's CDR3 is CASSIRLYGYTF. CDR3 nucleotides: TGTGCCAGTAGTATCAGGTTATATGGCTACACCTTC.

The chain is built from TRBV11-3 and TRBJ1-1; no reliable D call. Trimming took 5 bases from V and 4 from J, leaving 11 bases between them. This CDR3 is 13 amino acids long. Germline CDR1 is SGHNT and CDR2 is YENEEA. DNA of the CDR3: TGTGCCAGCAGCCCCCGGTGGGGCACTGAAGCTTTCTTT. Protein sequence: CASSPRWGTEAFF.

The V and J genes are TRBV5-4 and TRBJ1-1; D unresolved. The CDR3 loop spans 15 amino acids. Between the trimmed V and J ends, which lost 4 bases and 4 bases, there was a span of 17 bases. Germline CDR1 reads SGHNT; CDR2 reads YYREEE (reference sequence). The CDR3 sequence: CASSHRMTDRTEAFF. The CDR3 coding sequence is TGTGCCAGCAGCCACAGAATGACGGACCGCACTGAAGCTTTCTTT.

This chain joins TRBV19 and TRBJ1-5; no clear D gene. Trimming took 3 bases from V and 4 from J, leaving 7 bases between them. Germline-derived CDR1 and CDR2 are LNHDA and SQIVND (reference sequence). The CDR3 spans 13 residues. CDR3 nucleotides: TGTGCCAGTAGTATCGCCATTAATCAGCCCCAGCATTTT. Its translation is CASSIAINQPQHF. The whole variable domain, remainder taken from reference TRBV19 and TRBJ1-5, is DGGITQSPKYLFRKEGQNVTLSCEQNLNHDAMYWYRQDPGQGLRLIYYSQIVNDFQKGDIAEGYSVSREKKESFPLTVTSAQKNPTAFYLCASSIAINQPQHFGDGTRLSIL.

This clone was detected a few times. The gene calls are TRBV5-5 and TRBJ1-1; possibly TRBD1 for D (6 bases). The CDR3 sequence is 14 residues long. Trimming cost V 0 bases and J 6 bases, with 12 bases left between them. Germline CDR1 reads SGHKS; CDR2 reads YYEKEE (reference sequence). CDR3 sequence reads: CASSLGGLESEAFF. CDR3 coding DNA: TGTGCCAGCAGCTTGGGGGGGCTGGAATCTGAAGCTTTCTTT.

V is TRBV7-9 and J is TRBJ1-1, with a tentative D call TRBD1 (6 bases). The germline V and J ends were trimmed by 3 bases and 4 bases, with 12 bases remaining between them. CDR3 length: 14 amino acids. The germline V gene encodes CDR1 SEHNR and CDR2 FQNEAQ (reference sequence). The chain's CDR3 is CASSFYREGTEAFF. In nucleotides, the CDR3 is TGTGCCAGCAGCTTCTACAGGGAGGGCACTGAAGCTTTCTTT.

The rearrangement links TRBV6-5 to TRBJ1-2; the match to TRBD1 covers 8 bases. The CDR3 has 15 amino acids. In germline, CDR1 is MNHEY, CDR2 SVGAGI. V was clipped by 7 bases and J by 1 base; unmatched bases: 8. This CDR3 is CASTSDRGVNYGYTF. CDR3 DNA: TGTGCCAGCACCTCAGACAGGGGTGTTAACTATGGCTACACCTTC.

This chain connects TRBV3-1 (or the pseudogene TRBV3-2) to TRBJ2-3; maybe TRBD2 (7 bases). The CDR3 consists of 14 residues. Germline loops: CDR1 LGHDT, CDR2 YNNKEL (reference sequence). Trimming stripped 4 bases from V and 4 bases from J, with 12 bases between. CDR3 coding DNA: TGTGCCAGCAGCCGACGGGGGGCACCAGATACGCAGTATTTT. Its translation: CASSRRGAPDTQYF.

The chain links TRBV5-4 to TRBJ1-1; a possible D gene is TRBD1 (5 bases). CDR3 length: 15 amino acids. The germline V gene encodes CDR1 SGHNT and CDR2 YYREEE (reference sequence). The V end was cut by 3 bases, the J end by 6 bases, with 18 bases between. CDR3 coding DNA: TGTGCCAGCAGCTCGGGGGGAAGGGGAGGGGCTGAAGCTTTCTTT. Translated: CASSSGGRGGAEAFF.

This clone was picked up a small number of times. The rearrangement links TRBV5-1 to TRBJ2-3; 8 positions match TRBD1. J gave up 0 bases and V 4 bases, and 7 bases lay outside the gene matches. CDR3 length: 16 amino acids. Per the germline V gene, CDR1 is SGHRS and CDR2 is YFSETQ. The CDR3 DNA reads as TGCGCCAGCAGCGTGACAGGGGACACTAGCACAGATACGCAGTATTTT. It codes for CASSVTGDTSTDTQYF.

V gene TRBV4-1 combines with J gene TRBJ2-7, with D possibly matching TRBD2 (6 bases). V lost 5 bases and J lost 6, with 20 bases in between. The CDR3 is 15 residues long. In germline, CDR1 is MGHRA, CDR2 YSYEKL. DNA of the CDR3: TGCGCCAGCAGCGTAGGAACAACGACTAGTTTCGAGCAGTACTTC. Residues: CASSVGTTTSFEQYF.

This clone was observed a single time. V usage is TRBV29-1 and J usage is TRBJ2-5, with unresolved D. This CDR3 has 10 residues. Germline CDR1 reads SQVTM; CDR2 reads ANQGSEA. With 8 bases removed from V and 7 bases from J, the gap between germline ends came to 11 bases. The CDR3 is CSYSKGTQYF. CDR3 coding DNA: TGCAGCTATTCCAAGGGGACCCAGTACTTC.

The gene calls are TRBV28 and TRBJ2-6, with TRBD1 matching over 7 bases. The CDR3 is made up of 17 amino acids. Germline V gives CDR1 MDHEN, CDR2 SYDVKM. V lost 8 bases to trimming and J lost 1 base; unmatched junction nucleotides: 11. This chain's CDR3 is CASGIQGYSSGANVLTF. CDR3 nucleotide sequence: TGTGCCAGCGGAATACAGGGGTATAGTTCTGGGGCCAACGTCCTGACTTTC.